The TCR beta chain described here comes from a study of graft-versus-host responses after intestinal transplantation. Study details: Transplant recipients had multivisceral, liver-intestinal, or isolated intestinal grafts. All recipients got anti-thymocyte globulin induction, then tacrolimus and steroids for 2 to 3 years. Study-level results: There were GvH clones found in recipient marrow, and some of them appeared first in ileum or blood. Within the allografts of patients who had graft-donor T cell macrochimerism, graft-versus-host to host-versus-graft clonal ratios were high.

A remark on this clone: The antigen is undetermined.

Assay used: immunoSEQ multiplex PCR; TCRdb lists only in-frame clones, some missing. The data hold 40,000 or so clones, with around nine tenths observed a single time. CDR3 length: 14 residues. The junction had 3 bases not matched to a gene; V was cut back by 5 bases and J by 2 bases. Germline CDR1 is LNHNV and CDR2 is YYDKDF (reference sequence). The sequence was collected from a human patient who received an intestinal transplant, so some T cells may come from the graft donor. The material was PBMCs, obtained roughly 270 days after transplant. The chain uses TRBV15 and TRBJ1-2, with 9 bases identical to TRBD1. The CDR3 region has the DNA TGTGCCACCAGCGGGACAGGGAACAACTATGGCTACACCTTC. The encoded protein is CATSGTGNNYGYTF.